This note documents a single T cell receptor (beta chain) sequence. The data are from a study of Graves' ophthalmopathy and Graves' hyperthyroidism. Overall study: There was a collection of peripheral blood at initial diagnosis, before any treatment.

Excluded: other autoimmune disease, uncontrolled infection, pregnancy or lactation. Trimming shortened V by 1 base and J by 0 bases, and 12 bases separated the two germline ends. This CDR3 is 16 amino acids long. Amplified material comprised TCR beta CDR3 regions derived from RNA transcripts. Following a first-round RT-PCR that used HTBI primers, a second-round multiplex PCR was carried out. A single record per CDR3 protein comes from TCRdb applying MiXCR to the multiplex PCR reads. The profile covers roughly 400,000 distinct CDR3 sequences, with about a sixth appearing a single time and roughly 1.6% taken by the ten largest.

Sequenced material: peripheral blood. The V and J genes are TRBV12-3 or TRBV12-4 and TRBJ1-1, with D possibly being TRBD1 (6 bases). This receptor was identified in a woman aged 18-29 years with Graves' ophthalmopathy. The CDR3 region is CASSLGTVPLNTEAFF. CDR3 in DNA: TGTGCCAGCAGTTTAGGGACAGTCCCATTGAACACTGAAGCTTTCTTT.